The rows below give T cell receptor beta chains drawn from one sample of a study of human T cells and chemical hapten exposure. Each CDR3 protein gets one entry after TCRdb re-called the RACE reads with MiXCR. This sample has some 90,000 distinct CDR3 sequences, with around 10% found just once. This sample comprised whole blood, obtained in connection with sensitization to the hapten diphenylcyclopropenone (DPC). These receptors were obtained from a woman in her forties with alopecia areata. Some clones in this sample may be carry-over from other donors' samples. Both conserved end residues are part of each CDR3. The D gene is left open where the match is weak. Expanded clones are given a class, and other clones once, few, many or no size at all.

d_gene: -
abundance: few
v_gene: TRBV6-6
j_gene: TRBJ1-5
CDR3nt: TGTGCCACCACCGCCGGGACACGCAATCAGCCCCAGCATTTT
CDR3aa: CATTAGTRNQPQHF

d_gene: TRBD2
abundance: -
v_gene: TRBV20-1
j_gene: TRBJ2-7
CDR3nt: TGCAGTTCCCCGCAGGGGACTAGCGGGAGGTACGAGCAGTACTTC
CDR3aa: CSSPQGTSGRYEQYF

d_gene: -
abundance: many
v_gene: TRBV4-3
j_gene: TRBJ1-6
CDR3nt: TGCGCCAGCAGCCAAGATTCGGGGGGTGAGGATTCACCCCTCCACTTT
CDR3aa: CASSQDSGGEDSPLHF

d_gene: -
abundance: -
v_gene: TRBV29-1
j_gene: TRBJ2-1
CDR3nt: TGCAGCGTTGAAGTCCGCATCGATGAGCAGTTCTTC
CDR3aa: CSVEVRIDEQFF

d_gene: -
abundance: -
v_gene: TRBV9
j_gene: TRBJ2-2
CDR3nt: TGTGCCAGCAGGGTGGGGCTTGGGACCACCGGGGAGCTGTTTTTT
CDR3aa: CASRVGLGTTGELFF

d_gene: TRBD2
abundance: -
v_gene: TRBV12-3/TRBV12-4
j_gene: TRBJ2-1
CDR3nt: TGTGCCAGCAGCTCACTGACTAGCGGGGGGCCGGGATACTACAATGAGCAGTTCTTC
CDR3aa: CASSSLTSGGPGYYNEQFF

d_gene: -
abundance: few
v_gene: TRBV28
j_gene: TRBJ2-7
CDR3nt: TGTGCCAGCAGTTTAGAGCAGGGGAGCTACGAGCAGTACTTC
CDR3aa: CASSLEQGSYEQYF

d_gene: TRBD1
abundance: -
v_gene: TRBV3-1
j_gene: TRBJ2-5
CDR3nt: TGTGCCAGCAAACCTTCTCCGGGACAGGGGCAACTTTTTGCCTGGGAGACCCAGTACTTC
CDR3aa: CASKPSPGQGQLFAWETQYF

d_gene: TRBD2
abundance: few
v_gene: TRBV2
j_gene: TRBJ2-3
CDR3nt: TGTGCCAGCAGTGTAGGAGCGGGGCGAAACACAGATACGCAGTATTTT
CDR3aa: CASSVGAGRNTDTQYF

d_gene: -
abundance: -
v_gene: TRBV30
j_gene: TRBJ1-2
CDR3nt: TGTGCCTGGAGTTCACAGCTTCCCTATGGCTACACCTTC
CDR3aa: CAWSSQLPYGYTF

d_gene: -
abundance: few
v_gene: TRBV4-3
j_gene: TRBJ1-2
CDR3nt: TGCGCCAGCAGCCAAGATTTCGGGCTAGGAGGCTATGGCTACACCTTC
CDR3aa: CASSQDFGLGGYGYTF

d_gene: -
abundance: -
v_gene: TRBV29-1
j_gene: TRBJ2-1
CDR3nt: TGCAGCGTTGAAAGGGACTCCTCCTACAATGAGCAGTTCTTC
CDR3aa: CSVERDSSYNEQFF

d_gene: -
abundance: few
v_gene: TRBV7-9
j_gene: TRBJ1-2
CDR3nt: TGTGCCAGCAGCTTAGGGGACCGTCCTAACTATGGCTACACCTTC
CDR3aa: CASSLGDRPNYGYTF

d_gene: -
abundance: many
v_gene: TRBV5-5
j_gene: TRBJ1-2
CDR3nt: TGTGCCAGCAGCCCGATGGCGTACGGAACTAACTATGGCTACACCTTC
CDR3aa: CASSPMAYGTNYGYTF

d_gene: TRBD1
abundance: many
v_gene: TRBV2
j_gene: TRBJ2-1
CDR3nt: TGTGCCAGCAGTCCCGGGACAGGGGGCTACAATGAGCAGTTCTTC
CDR3aa: CASSPGTGGYNEQFF

d_gene: TRBD1
abundance: -
v_gene: TRBV5-1
j_gene: TRBJ2-1
CDR3nt: TGCGCCAGCAGCTCGGGACAGGGGGGCTACAATGAGCAGTTCTTC
CDR3aa: CASSSGQGGYNEQFF

d_gene: TRBD1
abundance: few
v_gene: TRBV7-2
j_gene: TRBJ1-5
CDR3nt: TGTGCCAGCAGCCTGGGACAGTCAAGCAATCAGCCCCAGCATTTT
CDR3aa: CASSLGQSSNQPQHF

d_gene: TRBD1
abundance: -
v_gene: TRBV29-1
j_gene: TRBJ2-5
CDR3nt: TGCAGCGTTGGCGTGGGACAGGGGGCCGTGACCCAGTACTTC
CDR3aa: CSVGVGQGAVTQYF

d_gene: -
abundance: many
v_gene: TRBV4-2
j_gene: TRBJ1-2
CDR3nt: TGTGCCAGCAGCCAAGATCCGGGCAGGGCTTCCCATGGCTACACCTTC
CDR3aa: CASSQDPGRASHGYTF

d_gene: TRBD1
abundance: many
v_gene: TRBV5-4
j_gene: TRBJ1-1
CDR3nt: TGTGCCAGCAGCTTGGCCCCAGGGGGAATGAGCACTGAAGCTTTCTTT
CDR3aa: CASSLAPGGMSTEAFF

d_gene: -
abundance: many
v_gene: TRBV7-2
j_gene: TRBJ2-6
CDR3nt: TGTGCCAGCAGCCAAGACTCTGGGGCCAACGTCCTGACTTTC
CDR3aa: CASSQDSGANVLTF

d_gene: -
abundance: -
v_gene: TRBV7-9
j_gene: TRBJ2-7
CDR3nt: TGTGCCAGCAGCCCCCGAGACTTAAAACCCTACGAGCAGTACTTC
CDR3aa: CASSPRDLKPYEQYF

d_gene: TRBD1
abundance: few
v_gene: TRBV28
j_gene: TRBJ1-1
CDR3nt: TGTGCCAGCAGTCCCCGGGACAGCCCCGTGGGTAGTGAAGCTTTCTTT
CDR3aa: CASSPRDSPVGSEAFF

d_gene: TRBD2
abundance: few
v_gene: TRBV5-1
j_gene: TRBJ2-5
CDR3nt: TGCGCCAGCAGCCCGGTGCAGCGGGGGTACCAAGAGACCCAGTACTTC
CDR3aa: CASSPVQRGYQETQYF

d_gene: -
abundance: few
v_gene: TRBV29-1
j_gene: TRBJ2-7
CDR3nt: TGCAGCGTTGAAGTAGGGCTAGGCGCCGAGCAGTACTTC
CDR3aa: CSVEVGLGAEQYF

d_gene: TRBD1
abundance: many
v_gene: TRBV4-1
j_gene: TRBJ1-2
CDR3nt: TGCGCCAGCAGCCAAGGGACAGGCCGCACCTTC
CDR3aa: CASSQGTGRTF

d_gene: TRBD2
abundance: -
v_gene: TRBV6-5
j_gene: TRBJ2-1
CDR3nt: TGTGCCAGCGGGGCGGGAGAATTCGTTGAGCAGTTCTTC
CDR3aa: CASGAGEFVEQFF

d_gene: -
abundance: many
v_gene: TRBV6-5
j_gene: TRBJ1-1
CDR3nt: TGTGCCAGCAGTTGGTGGGACGGGGCCGAAGCTTTCTTT
CDR3aa: CASSWWDGAEAFF

d_gene: -
abundance: -
v_gene: TRBV5-1
j_gene: TRBJ2-3
CDR3nt: TGCGCCAGCAGCCCGGGCCGGGGACGAACAGATACGCAGTATTTT
CDR3aa: CASSPGRGRTDTQYF

d_gene: -
abundance: -
v_gene: TRBV29-1
j_gene: TRBJ2-7
CDR3nt: TGCAGCGTTGAAGAAGGAGCCGAGCAGTACTTC
CDR3aa: CSVEEGAEQYF

d_gene: -
abundance: few
v_gene: TRBV7-2
j_gene: TRBJ1-4
CDR3nt: TGTGCCAGCAGCCGGGGGATCGGGACGGCTAATGAAAAACTGTTTTTT
CDR3aa: CASSRGIGTANEKLFF

d_gene: TRBD2
abundance: many
v_gene: TRBV4-2
j_gene: TRBJ2-2
CDR3nt: TGTGCCAGCAGTCAGCTGGGGCGGGGGGTCACCGGGGAGCTGTTTTTT
CDR3aa: CASSQLGRGVTGELFF

d_gene: -
abundance: few
v_gene: TRBV18
j_gene: TRBJ2-1
CDR3nt: TGTGCCAGCTCACCACCGGTCAGGGATGAGCAGTTCTTC
CDR3aa: CASSPPVRDEQFF

d_gene: -
abundance: few
v_gene: TRBV28
j_gene: TRBJ1-5
CDR3nt: TGTGCCAGCAGTTCCGCAAATGGCAATCAGCCCCAGCATTTT
CDR3aa: CASSSANGNQPQHF

d_gene: TRBD2
abundance: many
v_gene: TRBV20-1
j_gene: TRBJ2-1
CDR3nt: TGCAGTGCTAGAGATCGGCTAGCGGTCGACAATGAGCAGTTCTTC
CDR3aa: CSARDRLAVDNEQFF

d_gene: -
abundance: -
v_gene: TRBV29-1
j_gene: TRBJ2-3
CDR3nt: TGCAGCGTTGAAGCCTTACGGGGCCCAGGTGGCACAGATACGCAGTATTTT
CDR3aa: CSVEALRGPGGTDTQYF

d_gene: TRBD1
abundance: few
v_gene: TRBV27
j_gene: TRBJ2-2
CDR3nt: TGTGCCAGCAGTTTCCACGGGACAGGGAAGGCCGGGGAGCTGTTTTTT
CDR3aa: CASSFHGTGKAGELFF

d_gene: -
abundance: many
v_gene: TRBV6-2/TRBV6-3
j_gene: TRBJ2-4
CDR3nt: TGTGCCAGCAGACCTGGACTAGCCAAAAACATTCAGTACTTC
CDR3aa: CASRPGLAKNIQYF

d_gene: -
abundance: few
v_gene: TRBV7-2
j_gene: TRBJ1-3
CDR3nt: TGTGCCAGCAGCTTAGGGGACCTCGTCTCTGGAAACACCATATATTTT
CDR3aa: CASSLGDLVSGNTIYF

d_gene: -
abundance: few
v_gene: TRBV12-3/TRBV12-4
j_gene: TRBJ1-1
CDR3nt: TGTGCCAGCACCAGACGGAACACTGAAGCTTTCTTT
CDR3aa: CASTRRNTEAFF

d_gene: -
abundance: -
v_gene: TRBV7-2
j_gene: TRBJ1-5
CDR3nt: TGTGCCAGCAGCTTAGTTGCTACGGCTGGCAATCAGCCCCAGCATTTT
CDR3aa: CASSLVATAGNQPQHF